This TCR beta chain was captured by sequencing in a study of T cells in Graves' hyperthyroidism and ophthalmopathy. Findings of the study overall: The model predicted ophthalmopathy a median approximately seven months before onset.

Amplified TCR beta CDR3 regions came from RNA transcripts. RT-PCR in the first round (using the HTBI primer set) targeted the TCR CDR3. TCRdb re-analysed the multiplex PCR reads in MiXCR, keeping a single row per CDR3 protein. The data contain hundreds of thousands of distinct CDR3 sequences, 14% of them singletons. Germline trimming cut 6 bases from V and 2 bases from J; bases unmatched to any gene: 8. The CDR3 has 15 residues. The source of the PBMCs was 9.5 to 10 ml of fresh peripheral blood. Comment on this clonotype: Its matching antigen is unknown.

Material for sequencing was blood. This chain links TRBV12-3 or TRBV12-4 with TRBJ2-5; 8 nucleotides line up with TRBD2. The clonotype originates from a woman aged 45-65 years with Graves' ophthalmopathy. Here the CDR3 DNA reads TGTGCCAGCAGACTCCCGAGCGGGGGTCAAGAGACCCAGTACTTC. It encodes CASRLPSGGQETQYF.